These 20 T cell receptor beta chains share one sample of origin, sequenced in a study of T cells in localized non-small cell lung cancer. Sequenced by immunoSEQ multiplex PCR; TCRdb stores in-frame clones only, minus some. The sample contains under 55,000 clones, 60% to 85% of which appear only once. This specimen was PBMCs, taken before any cancer treatment. All receptors derive from a woman aged 35-75 years with stage II lung adenocarcinoma.

The chain employs TRBV7-2 and TRBJ1-2, with D unresolved. Germline CDR1 SGHTA, CDR2 FQGNSA. The germline V and J ends were trimmed by 5 bases and 2 bases, with 24 bases remaining between them. The CDR3 spans 18 residues. CDR3 in DNA: TGTGCCAGCAGCCTTAGACTCCCCGGAGGAAGCGCCAACTATGGCTACACCTTC. Amino acid sequence: CASSLRLPGGSANYGYTF.

The chain employs TRBV10-3 and TRBJ1-2, with a weak D call TRBD1 (5 bases). CDR1 is ENHRY, CDR2 SYGVKD, per germline. V was shortened by 4 bases and J by 5 bases, with 11 bases between the two germline ends. The CDR3 is 13 amino acids. The CDR3: CAISVGGIYGYTF. The CDR3 DNA sequence: TGTGCCATCAGTGTCGGGGGGATATATGGCTACACCTTC.

The chain carries TRBV2 and TRBJ1-2; TRBD1 is a possible D gene (5 bases). Trimming took 6 bases from V and 5 from J, leaving 22 bases between them. CDR1 and CDR2 from the germline V gene are SNHLY and FYNNEI. The CDR3 sequence is 16 residues long. The CDR3 loop reads CASSPDRQLPSYGYTF. For the CDR3, the DNA is TGTGCCAGCAGCCCCGACAGACAGCTACCCTCGTATGGCTACACCTTC.

This chain links TRBV5-4 with TRBJ2-7; TRBD2 agrees at 8 bases. Germline V CDR1 and CDR2: SGHNT, YYREEE (reference sequence). The J segment lost 3 bases and the V segment lost 4 bases, leaving 9 bases of the junction unmatched. The CDR3 is made up of 15 amino acids. The CDR3 sequence: CASSDPGGGGYEQYF. CDR3 in DNA: TGTGCCAGCAGCGACCCCGGGGGGGGCGGCTACGAGCAGTACTTC.

The rearrangement links TRBV6-5 to TRBJ1-1, with D unresolved. The CDR3 length is 14 residues. Germline CDR1 reads MNHEY; CDR2 reads SVGAGI. The V end was cut by 2 bases, the J end by 0 bases, with 7 bases between. CDR3 coding DNA: TGTGCCAGCAGTTACGGAAATTTGAACACTGAAGCTTTCTTT. This gives the protein CASSYGNLNTEAFF.

The chain joins TRBV9 to TRBJ1-4; TRBD1 agrees at 9 bases. The CDR3 loop spans 15 amino acids. The V segment lost 3 bases and the J segment 0 bases; nucleotides outside the gene matches: 0. The germline CDR1 and CDR2 sequences are SGDLS and YYNGEE. Written as DNA, the CDR3 is TGTGCCAGCAGCGGACAGGGGGCAACTAATGAAAAACTGTTTTTT. Its protein is CASSGQGATNEKLFF.

This rearrangement joins TRBV9 to TRBJ2-2, with D unclear. Germline CDR1 reads SGDLS; CDR2 reads YYNGEE. The CDR3 contains 13 residues. The germline V and J ends were trimmed by 0 bases and 6 bases, with 6 bases remaining between them. The CDR3 reads CASSVAWSGELFF. DNA of the CDR3: TGTGCCAGCAGCGTAGCATGGTCCGGGGAGCTGTTTTTT. The entire variable domain, with the rest obtained from reference TRBV9 and TRBJ2-2, is as follows: DSGVTQTPKHLITATGQRVTLRCSPRSGDLSVYWYQQSLDQGLQFLIQYYNGEERAKGNILERFSAQQFPDLHSELNLSSLELGDSALYFCASSVAWSGELFFGEGSRLTVL.

The CDR3 region is CASSNLLGGYTF. CDR3 nucleotide sequence: TGTGCCAGCAGCAATCTTCTGGGAGGCTACACCTTC. The chain joins TRBV11-1 to TRBJ1-2; D gene uncertain. CDR1 is SGHAT and CDR2 is FQDESV in the germline V gene (reference sequence). CDR3 size: 12 residues. V was cut by 5 bases and J by 8 bases, with 12 bases left in between.

This clone was recorded a few times. V and J are TRBV30 and TRBJ1-1; no definite D call. Germline V CDR1 and CDR2: GTSNPN, SVGIG (reference sequence). V gave up 3 bases and J gave up 3 bases, with 11 bases separating them. The CDR3 extends over 13 amino acids. The chain's CDR3 is CAWSPNYHTEAFF. The CDR3 DNA reads as TGTGCCTGGAGCCCAAACTACCACACTGAAGCTTTCTTT.

This chain connects TRBV5-1 to TRBJ1-2; D is unresolved. Germline V gene data show CDR1 as SGHRS and CDR2 as YFSETQ. The CDR3 is 14 amino acids. V was pared by 2 bases and J by 3 bases, with 11 bases between. The CDR3 DNA is TGCGCCAGCAGCTTTAGTTCCAACGACTATGGCTACACCTTC. This sequence encodes CASSFSSNDYGYTF.

This chain joins TRBV5-4 and TRBJ1-2, with 9 nucleotides matching TRBD1. Germline CDR1 is SGHNT and CDR2 is YYREEE (reference sequence). Trimming removed 3 bases from V and 6 bases from J; junction bases left unmatched: 12. The CDR3 is made up of 16 amino acids. CDR3 region: CASSSAGTGSRDGYTF. CDR3 sequence (DNA): TGTGCCAGCAGCTCCGCCGGGACAGGGAGTAGGGATGGCTACACCTTC. Full variable domain (outside the CDR3, taken from reference TRBV5-4 and TRBJ1-2): ETGVTQSPTHLIKTRGQQVTLRCSSQSGHNTVSWYQQALGQGPQFIFQYYREEENGRGNFPPRFSGLQFPNYSSELNVNALELDDSALYLCASSSAGTGSRDGYTFGSGTRLTVV.

The rearrangement joins TRBV7-2 to TRBJ2-7; D possibly matches TRBD1 or TRBD2 (5 bases each). Looked up from germline, CDR1 is SGHTA and CDR2 is FQGNSA. The ends were cut back, 4 bases at V and 8 bases at J, with 18 bases in the middle. The CDR3 totals 14 residues. The CDR3 sequence: CASSSRGPGWKQYF. The CDR3 DNA reads as TGTGCCAGCAGCTCCCGGGGCCCTGGTTGGAAGCAGTACTTC.

The chain joins TRBV7-9 to TRBJ1-5, with TRBD1 as a possible D gene (5 bases). The germline CDR1 and CDR2 sequences are SEHNR and FQNEAQ (reference sequence). This CDR3 has 13 residues. Trimming took 2 bases from V and 4 from J, leaving 6 bases between them. The CDR3 DNA reads as TGTGCCAGCAGCTTACAGGGAAATCAGCCCCAGCATTTT. This codes for CASSLQGNQPQHF.

This clone came up once. This chain uses TRBV19 with TRBJ1-2; weak D call: TRBD1 (6 bases). CDR3 length: 15 amino acids. V was pared by 6 bases and J by 5 bases, with 19 bases between. Germline loops: CDR1 LNHDA, CDR2 SQIVND (reference sequence). The CDR3 DNA sequence: TGTGCCAGTAGGGACTCTGACAGGCTCAAGTATGGCTACACCTTC. This codes for CASRDSDRLKYGYTF.

The rearrangement joins TRBV30 to TRBJ2-2, with TRBD2 identical over 8 bases. J lost 0 bases, V lost 3 bases, and 0 bases had no gene match. The CDR3 totals 14 residues. Germline loops: CDR1 GTSNPN, CDR2 SVGIG (reference sequence). The CDR3 DNA reads TGTGCCTGGAGCGGGGGGGCGAACACCGGGGAGCTGTTTTTT. This encodes CAWSGGANTGELFF. The full variable domain, with the rest looked up from reference TRBV30 and TRBJ2-2, is SQTIHQWPATLVQPVGSPLSLECTVEGTSNPNLYWYRQAAGRGLQLLFYSVGIGQISSEVPQNLSASRPQDRQFILSSKKLLLSDSGFYLCAWSGGANTGELFFGEGSRLTVL.

V usage is TRBV5-1 and J usage is TRBJ2-1; 10 bases agree with TRBD2. Germline values: CDR1 SGHRS, CDR2 YFSETQ. There are 14 residues in the CDR3. V was pared by 7 bases and J by 6 bases, with 7 bases of the junction left unmatched. For the CDR3, the DNA is TGCGCCAGCTCAAGCGGGGGGGCTATCAATGAGCAGTTCTTC. It specifies CASSSGGAINEQFF.

The genes are TRBV29-1 and TRBJ1-1, with D tentatively TRBD1 (6 bases). The CDR3 covers 14 residues. Germline values: CDR1 SQVTM, CDR2 ANQGSEA. The CDR3 DNA reads as TGCAGGGCCTCCCCAGGTACAGGGCTTTCTGAAGCTTTCTTT. Translating gives CRASPGTGLSEAFF.

V and J are TRBV6-6 and TRBJ2-2; either TRBD1 or TRBD2 may supply D (5 bases each). The CDR3 consists of 15 residues. Trimming cost V 2 bases and J 0 bases, with 7 bases left between them. Per germline, CDR1 MNHNY and CDR2 SVGAGI (reference sequence). The CDR3 spells CASSYGGPNTGELFF. The DNA for the CDR3 is TGTGCCAGCAGTTACGGGGGTCCGAACACCGGGGAGCTGTTTTTT.

This sequence joins TRBV5-4 and TRBJ1-1; 7 bases are shared with TRBD1. Germline V gives CDR1 SGHNT, CDR2 YYREEE (reference sequence). The trim removed 6 bases at V and 3 bases at J, leaving 8 bases unmatched. The length of the CDR3 is 14 residues. As DNA, the CDR3 is TGTGCCAGCACCAGGGGGGGAGGATACACTGAAGCTTTCTTT. Encoded protein: CASTRGGGYTEAFF.

In its sample, this clone was seen once. This rearrangement joins TRBV2 to TRBJ2-7; 7 nucleotides agree with TRBD1. V shed 6 bases, J shed 3 bases, and the junction held 11 bases outside the gene matches. The germline CDR1 and CDR2 sequences are SNHLY and FYNNEI. This CDR3 comprises 15 residues. The CDR3 reads CASSKGASARYEQYF. The CDR3 nucleotides are TGTGCCAGCAGCAAGGGGGCTTCGGCTCGCTACGAGCAGTACTTC.